This T cell receptor beta chain was sequenced in a study of patients and donors after allogeneic stem cell transplantation. This clonotype was seen a handful of times. From the RT-PCR reads, TCRdb called clonotypes with MiXCR, one entry per CDR3 protein. Among more than 850,000 distinct CDR3 sequences listed, more than 15% were seen once. The CDR3 contains 14 residues. With 3 bases removed from V and 1 base from J, the gap between germline ends came to 12 bases. Germline V lookup: CDR1 SQVTM, CDR2 ANQGSEA. The chain combines TRBV29-1 with TRBJ1-1; D gene ambiguous. This clonotype was sampled from a human donor who was either an allogeneic HSCT recipient or a stem cell or donor lymphocyte infusion donor (not recorded which). It is not recorded whose cells these are; they may come from a transplant donor. Input material: blood, either unsorted or a sorted T cell fraction (not recorded which). This chain's CDR3 is CSVDLKIKNTEAFF. The CDR3 DNA follows: TGCAGCGTTGACCTGAAGATCAAGAACACTGAAGCTTTCTTT.